This paragraph covers one TCR beta chain sequence. J gave up 4 bases and V 4 bases, and 9 bases lay outside the gene matches. This CDR3 is built from 14 residues. Germline CDR1 and CDR2: SQVTM and ANQGSEA. These data come from a study of human T cells and chemical hapten exposure. Turning to the study itself: On 2 cm by 2 cm of upper inner arm skin, sensitization was performed with 2% DPC.

In the library, unique molecular identifiers were attached to individual cDNA molecules. Under the authors' procedure: Ranging from roughly 20,000 to 690,600, TCR counts per sample had a median value of 95,638. TCRdb re-called the RACE reads through MiXCR, storing one row per CDR3 protein. None of the V and J calls come from the authors' own analysis; TCRdb made them. The table includes around 380,000 distinct CDR3 sequences, roughly 6% detected once. The time point: pre-sensitization, week 0. Treatment in this sample: therapeutic diphenylcyclopropenone sensitization with weekly scalp DPC. Alopecia patients, 18 to 70 years old and DPC-suitable, served as donors.

The chain couples TRBV29-1 to TRBJ1-1; 7 bases map to TRBD1. This clonotype was sampled from a woman younger than 30 with alopecia areata. Some clones in this sample may be carry-over from other donors' samples. This sample comprised whole blood, obtained in connection with sensitization to the hapten diphenylcyclopropenone (DPC). The CDR3, as DNA: TGCAGCGTTGCGGGGACAGTGACTGCCACTGAAGCTTTCTTT. Amino acid sequence: CSVAGTVTATEAFF.